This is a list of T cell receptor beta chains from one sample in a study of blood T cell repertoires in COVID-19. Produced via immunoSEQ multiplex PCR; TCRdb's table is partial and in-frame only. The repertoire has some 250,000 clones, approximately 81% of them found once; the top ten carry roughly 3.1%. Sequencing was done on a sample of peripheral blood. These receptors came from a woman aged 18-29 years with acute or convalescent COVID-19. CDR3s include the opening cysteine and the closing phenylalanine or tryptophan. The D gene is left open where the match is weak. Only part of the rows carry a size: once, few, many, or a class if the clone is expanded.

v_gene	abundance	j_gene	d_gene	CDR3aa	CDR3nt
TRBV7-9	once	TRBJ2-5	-	CASSSRTMPETQYF	TGTGCCAGCAGCTCCAGGACTATGCCAGAGACCCAGTACTTC
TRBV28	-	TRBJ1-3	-	CASSFVSGNTIYF	TGTGCCAGCAGTTTCGTCTCTGGAAACACCATATATTTT
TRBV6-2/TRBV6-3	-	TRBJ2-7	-	CASSWDGARASYEQYF	TGTGCCAGCAGCTGGGATGGGGCCAGGGCCTCCTACGAGCAGTACTTC
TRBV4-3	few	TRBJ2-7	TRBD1	CASSQGRDSSYEQYF	TGCGCCAGCAGCCAAGGCCGGGACAGCTCCTACGAGCAGTACTTC
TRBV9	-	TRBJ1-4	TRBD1	CASSVGLPGQGSRATNEKLFF	TGTGCCAGCAGCGTAGGGCTGCCGGGACAGGGGTCGAGAGCAACTAATGAAAAACTGTTTTTT
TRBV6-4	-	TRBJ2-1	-	CASSPTLVGNEQFF	TGTGCCAGCAGCCCAACTCTGGTCGGCAATGAGCAGTTCTTC
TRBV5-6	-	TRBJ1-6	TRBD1	CASSLMGQGTSPLHF	TGTGCCAGCAGCTTGATGGGACAGGGGACTTCACCCCTCCACTTT
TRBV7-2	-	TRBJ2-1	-	CASSLVADNEQFF	TGTGCCAGCAGCTTAGTGGCGGACAATGAGCAGTTCTTC
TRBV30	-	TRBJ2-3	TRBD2	CAWSELAGDTDTQYF	TGTGCCTGGAGTGAACTAGCGGGGGACACAGATACGCAGTATTTT
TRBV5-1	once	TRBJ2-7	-	CASSPIGVYPYEQYF	TGCGCCAGCAGCCCTATCGGGGTTTATCCGTACGAGCAGTACTTC
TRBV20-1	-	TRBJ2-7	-	CSASGGGPSYEQYF	TGCAGTGCTAGTGGGGGCGGCCCCTCCTACGAGCAGTACTTC
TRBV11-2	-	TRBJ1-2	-	CASSLAPGRDNYGYTF	TGTGCCAGCAGCTTAGCCCCAGGGCGGGATAACTATGGCTACACCTTC
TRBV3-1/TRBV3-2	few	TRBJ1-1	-	CASSLRGQRKAFF	TGTGCCAGCAGCCTGCGGGGGCAACGAAAAGCTTTCTTT
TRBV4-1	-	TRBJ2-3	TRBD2	CASSQVDPREGLGDTQYF	TGCGCCAGCAGCCAAGTTGATCCGCGGGAGGGTCTAGGAGATACGCAGTATTTT
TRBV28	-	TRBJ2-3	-	CASSLEGTDTQYF	TGTGCCAGCAGTTTGGAGGGAACAGATACGCAGTATTTT
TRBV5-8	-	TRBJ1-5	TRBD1	CASSGTGGDQPQHF	TGTGCCAGCAGCGGGACAGGGGGGGATCAGCCCCAGCATTTT
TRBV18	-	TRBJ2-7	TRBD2	CASSPRFVAGAYEQYF	TGTGCCAGCTCACCACGATTCGTAGCGGGGGCCTACGAGCAGTACTTC
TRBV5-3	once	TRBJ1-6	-	CARSLVTRQTAQPPLHF	TGTGCCAGAAGCTTGGTAACGCGACAGACTGCTCAACCACCCCTCCACTTT
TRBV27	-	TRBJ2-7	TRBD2	CASSSLRPTSGRVYEQYF	TGTGCCAGCAGTTCGCTCCGCCCCACTAGCGGGAGAGTCTACGAGCAGTACTTC
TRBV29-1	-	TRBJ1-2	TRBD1	CSVSGTGADYGYTF	TGCAGCGTCTCCGGGACAGGGGCAGACTATGGCTACACCTTC
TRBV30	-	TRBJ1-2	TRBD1	CAWRGTGVGYTF	TGTGCCTGGAGGGGGACAGGGGTTGGCTACACCTTC
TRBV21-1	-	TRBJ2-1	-	CASSKRGIECYNEQFF	TGTGCCAGCAGCAAAAGAGGGATAGAGTGCTACAATGAGCAGTTCTTC
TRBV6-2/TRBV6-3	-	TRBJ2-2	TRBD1	CASSRDRWDTGELFF	TGTGCCAGCAGTCGGGACAGGTGGGACACCGGGGAGCTGTTTTTT
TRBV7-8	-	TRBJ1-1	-	CASSFYGGTEAFF	TGTGCCAGCAGCTTTTATGGGGGGACTGAAGCTTTCTTT
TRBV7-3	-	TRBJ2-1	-	CASSPGVGHNEQFF	TGTGCCAGCAGCCCGGGAGTCGGGCACAATGAGCAGTTCTTC
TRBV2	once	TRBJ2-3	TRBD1	CASSEEGASSTDTQYF	TGTGCCAGCAGTGAAGAGGGGGCTAGCAGCACAGATACGCAGTATTTT
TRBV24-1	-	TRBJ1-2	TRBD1	CATSGPDRGTYGYTF	TGTGCCACCAGTGGACCGGACAGGGGAACGTATGGCTACACCTTC
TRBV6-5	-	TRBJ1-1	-	CASSYSLGLGKEAFF	TGTGCCAGCAGTTACTCACTGGGACTCGGAAAGGAAGCTTTCTTT
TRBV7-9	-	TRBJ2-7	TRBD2	CASSLLTSGSYEQYF	TGTGCCAGCAGCTTACTCACTAGCGGGAGCTACGAGCAGTACTTC
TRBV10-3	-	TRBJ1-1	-	CAIRGSRGGDTEAFF	TGTGCCATCAGGGGAAGTCGTGGGGGGGACACTGAAGCTTTCTTT
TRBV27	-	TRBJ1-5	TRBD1	CASSSLRQGHQPQHF	TGTGCCAGCAGTTCCCTCAGACAGGGTCATCAGCCCCAGCATTTT
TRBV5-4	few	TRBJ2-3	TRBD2	CASSSQASGALYF	TGTGCCAGCAGCTCCCAAGCTAGCGGGGCTTTGTATTTT
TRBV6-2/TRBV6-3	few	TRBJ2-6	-	CASSSSGSGANVLTF	TGTGCCAGCAGTTCTTCCGGGTCTGGGGCCAACGTCCTGACTTTC
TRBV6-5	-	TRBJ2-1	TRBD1	CASSHGTGKNEQFF	TGTGCCAGCAGTCACGGGACAGGTAAAAATGAGCAGTTCTTC
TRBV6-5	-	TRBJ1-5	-	CASSYNRDKQPQHF	TGTGCCAGCAGTTACAACCGGGACAAGCAGCCCCAGCATTTT
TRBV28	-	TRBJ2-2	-	CASSLTMWELFF	TGTGCCAGCAGTTTAACTATGTGGGAGCTGTTTTTT
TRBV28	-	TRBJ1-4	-	CASSFVFATNEKLFF	TGTGCCAGCAGTTTCGTGTTTGCAACTAATGAAAAACTGTTTTTT
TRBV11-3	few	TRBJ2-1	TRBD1	CASSLGAITGGFEQFF	TGTGCCAGCAGCTTAGGAGCTATAACAGGGGGCTTTGAGCAGTTCTTC
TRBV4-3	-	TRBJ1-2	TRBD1	CASSPDTQGANGYTF	TGCGCCAGCAGCCCCGACACCCAGGGGGCGAATGGCTACACCTTC
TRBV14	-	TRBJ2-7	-	CASSHRGAEQYF	TGTGCCAGCAGCCACAGGGGCGCCGAGCAGTACTTC
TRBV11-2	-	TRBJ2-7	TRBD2	CASSFDRPGTSGSYEQYF	TGTGCCAGCAGCTTCGACAGACCCGGGACTAGCGGTTCCTACGAGCAGTACTTC